The rows below give T cell receptor beta chains drawn from one sample of a study of cytomegalovirus exposure and HLA in healthy donors. The assay was immunoSEQ multiplex PCR, and TCRdb's table has in-frame clones only and misses some. The sample lists fewer than 200,000 clones, 82% occurring once. Input material: PBMCs. These receptors originate from a male donor in good health and CMV-seronegative. CDR3s include the opening cysteine and the closing phenylalanine or tryptophan.

J,length,V,CDR3
TRBJ1-2,15,TRBV10-3,CAISYGTEANYGYTF
TRBJ1-1,15,TRBV5-4,CASSLAAGSNTEAFF
TRBJ1-6,17,TRBV19,CASSMQGPSSYNSPLHF
TRBJ2-4,14,TRBV4-1,CASSQAAGANIQYF
TRBJ2-1,17,TRBV7-9,CASSPQGAGSSYNEQFF
TRBJ2-4,16,TRBV4-2,CASSQAAGVAKNIQYF
TRBJ1-2,14,TRBV6-5,CASSYPGAVSGYTF
TRBJ1-2,14,TRBV7-9,CASSYQAINYGYTF
TRBJ2-5,14,TRBV5-4,CASSGGGIGETQYF
TRBJ2-1,13,TRBV7-2,CASNPGAYNEQFF
TRBJ2-1,13,TRBV27,CASSLVRDNEQFF